The source of this TCR beta chain is a study of shared clonotypes between healthy human individuals. Each replicate PCR on the sorted subsets used roughly 190 ng DNA (around 30,000 T cell genomes). Assay: immunoSEQ multiplex PCR; the TCRdb copy retains only in-frame clones and omits some. Here the sample spans fewer than 1.6 million clones, about 98.5% being singletons. Study-level findings and limits: Genetic and exposure-history diversity was limited by the few donors.

A word on this clone: No antigen is known for it.

The material sequenced was naive CD4+ T cells sorted from blood. The sample's subset: CD45RA+ positively selected. This receptor was obtained from a man under 40 in good health.

Here the CDR3 DNA reads TGTGCCAGCCGTCTCGGGGGAATCCTTGGCACAGATACGCAGTATTTT. This translates into CASRLGGILGTDTQYF. V usage is TRBV28 and J usage is TRBJ2-3; maybe TRBD2 (6 bases). The CDR3 has 16 amino acids. Germline V gene data show CDR1 as MDHEN and CDR2 as SYDVKM. Trimming took off 8 bases at V and 1 base at J, with 19 bases between the two ends.